This TCR beta chain was identified during a study of blood T cell repertoires in COVID-19. Study details: Sources were T cells, B-cell-depleted T cells, or PBMCs; the material itself was cDNA or gDNA.

Germline assignment: CDR1 SGHRS and CDR2 YFSETQ. The J segment lost 0 bases and the V segment lost 3 bases, leaving 4 bases of the junction unmatched. The CDR3 is 15 amino acids. The table came from immunoSEQ multiplex PCR; TCRdb's copy has only in-frame clones and leaves some out. Of 200,000 to 250,000 clones listed, around 84% are singletons. The chain combines TRBV5-1 with TRBJ2-7, with 9 positions matching TRBD1. The source of this sequence is a man in his forties who had recovered from COVID-19. Sequencing was performed on PBMCs or T cells enriched from blood (not recorded which). The CDR3 spells CASSWTGVSSYEQYF. CDR3 nucleotide sequence: TGCGCCAGCAGCTGGACAGGGGTGAGCTCCTACGAGCAGTACTTC.